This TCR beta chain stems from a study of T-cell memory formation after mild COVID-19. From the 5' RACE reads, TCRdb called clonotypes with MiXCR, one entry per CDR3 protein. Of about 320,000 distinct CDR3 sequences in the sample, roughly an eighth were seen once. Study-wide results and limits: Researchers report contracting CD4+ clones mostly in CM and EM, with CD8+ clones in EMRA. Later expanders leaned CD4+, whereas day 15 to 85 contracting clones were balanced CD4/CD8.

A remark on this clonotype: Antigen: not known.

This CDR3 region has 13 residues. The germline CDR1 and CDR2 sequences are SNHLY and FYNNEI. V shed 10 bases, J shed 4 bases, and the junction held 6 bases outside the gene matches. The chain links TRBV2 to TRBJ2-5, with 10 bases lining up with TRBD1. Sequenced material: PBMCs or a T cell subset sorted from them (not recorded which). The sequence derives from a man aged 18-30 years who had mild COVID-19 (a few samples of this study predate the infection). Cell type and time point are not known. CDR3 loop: CATRDRGLETQYF. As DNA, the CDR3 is TGTGCCACCCGGGACAGGGGCCTAGAGACCCAGTACTTC.